Below, 5 T cell receptor beta chains from the same sample are listed, as sequenced in a study of read filtering for tumor transcriptome and immune sequencing. Molecular barcoded adaptors covering alpha/delta and beta/gamma chains were used on 400 ng RNA. In TCRdb, the reads were re-called with MiXCR into one record per CDR3 protein. The data contain about 93,000 distinct CDR3 sequences, 20% to 25% of them singletons. The sample comprised a population of CD138-negative cells sorted from bone marrow. These receptors all stem from a donor aged 40 or over with multiple myeloma.

The sample holds many counts of this clonotype. The J gene is TRBJ1-5, the V gene TRBV28; D call uncertain. The CDR3 extends over 15 amino acids. V lost 2 bases and J lost 1, with 9 bases in between. Germline values: CDR1 MDHEN, CDR2 SYDVKM. CDR3 in DNA: TGTGCCAGCAGTTTAAAAAGTAGGAGCAATCAGCCCCAGCATTTT. Protein: CASSLKSRSNQPQHF.

This clonotype has at least ten counts. This sequence joins TRBV28 and TRBJ2-7; D may be TRBD2 (5 bases). This CDR3 is built from 15 residues. Germline V gives CDR1 MDHEN, CDR2 SYDVKM. V gave up 4 bases and J gave up 7 bases, with 20 bases separating them. CDR3 DNA sequence: TGTGCCAGCAGTTCCCTCGACGCGACTCGGGGAGAGCAGTACTTC. As protein: CASSSLDATRGEQYF.

Regarding this clonotype: Since a much larger clone is just one base distant, this may be a read error. The J gene is TRBJ1-4, the V gene TRBV27; D unresolved. Germline V gene data show CDR1 as MNHEY and CDR2 as SMNVEV (reference sequence). This CDR3 contains 15 residues. CDR3 region: CASSPRSGGSEKPFF. The CDR3 bases are TGTGCCAGCAGTCCCCGGTCCGGTGGGAGTGAAAAACCGTTTTTT.

This clonotype was seen once. The rearrangement links TRBV2 to TRBJ2-3; 8 nucleotides match TRBD2. The junction had 6 bases not matched to a gene; V was cut back by 3 bases and J by 4 bases. The length of the CDR3 is 15 residues. In germline, CDR1 is SNHLY, CDR2 FYNNEI. CDR3 protein: CASSDASGGADTQYF. The CDR3, as DNA: TGTGCCAGCAGTGACGCGAGCGGGGGAGCAGATACGCAGTATTTT.

About this clonotype itself: A much larger clone is a single base away; this may be a read error. The chain joins TRBV20-1 to TRBJ2-5; D gene ambiguous. V shed 1 base and J shed 1 base, with 7 bases lying between them. The CDR3 totals 13 residues. Germline-derived CDR1 and CDR2 are DFQATT and SNEGSKA (reference sequence). The CDR3 region is CSARGARQETQYF. CDR3 in DNA: TGCAGTGCTAGAGGGGCGCGCCAAGAGACCCAGTACTTC.